What follows are 31 T cell receptor beta chains derived from one specimen sequenced in a study of T-cell reconstitution after alpha-beta-depleted transplantation in children. Unique molecular identifiers were built into the TCRbeta library. Each CDR3 protein is one row after TCRdb ran MiXCR on the PCR reads. The table shows more than 150,000 distinct CDR3 sequences, with approximately 6.8% occurring only once. Specimen: PBMCs from the stem cell graft donor, collected from the stem cell graft. All receptors derive from a human donor who donated a stem cell graft to a child with Wiskott-Aldrich syndrome.

The chain links TRBV5-1 to TRBJ2-7; D gene unclear. The V gene lost 4 bases and the J gene lost 2 bases, with 13 bases spanning the gap. CDR3 length equals 14 residues. From germline, CDR1 is SGHRS and CDR2 YFSETQ. The CDR3 loop reads CASSRGPATYEQYF. CDR3 nucleotide sequence: TGCGCCAGCAGCCGCGGACCAGCCACCTACGAGCAGTACTTC.

V and J are TRBV5-5 and TRBJ2-1; D may correspond to TRBD1 or TRBD2 (5 bases each). Germline CDR1 SGHKS, CDR2 YYEKEE (reference sequence). V dropped 4 bases and J dropped 10 bases, with 15 bases sitting between them. This CDR3 has 13 amino acids. CDR3 protein: CASSPGTVWEQFF. The CDR3 DNA sequence: TGTGCCAGCAGCCCTGGGACCGTCTGGGAGCAGTTCTTC.

In this sample, this clonotype turned up a few times. The CDR3 nucleotides are TGTGCCAGCAGCCAAGATTTGGGCAGGCGGGCAACTGAAGCTTTCTTT. Amino acids: CASSQDLGRRATEAFF. V is TRBV14 and J is TRBJ1-1, with no clear D. CDR1 and CDR2 from the germline V gene are SGHDN and FVKESK. V was clipped by 0 bases and J by 5 bases, with 16 bases between them. This CDR3 region has 16 residues.

This clonotype has a count of ten or more. This chain connects TRBV7-8 to TRBJ1-2; D might be TRBD1 (5 bases). This CDR3 has 14 residues. Between the trimmed V and J ends, which lost 0 bases and 2 bases, there was a span of 7 bases. The germline V gene encodes CDR1 SGHVS and CDR2 FQNEAQ. CDR3 protein: CASSLASGNYGYTF. The DNA of the CDR3 is TGTGCCAGCAGCTTAGCTTCAGGGAACTATGGCTACACCTTC. The full variable domain, rest sourced from reference TRBV7-8 and TRBJ1-2, is GAGVSQSPRYKVAKRGQDVALRCDPISGHVSLFWYQQALGQGPEFLTYFQNEAQLDKSGLPSDRFFAERPEGSVSTLKIQRTQQEDSAVYLCASSLASGNYGYTFGSGTRLTVV.

This clonotype was seen many times. This chain connects TRBV20-1 to TRBJ2-1; TRBD2 matches at 16 bases. CDR1 is DFQATT and CDR2 is SNEGSKA in the germline V gene (reference sequence). The CDR3 is 15 amino acids. Trimming took 1 base from V and 9 from J; bases not matched to a gene: 3. DNA for the CDR3: TGCAGTGCTAGAGTAGGGACTAGCGGGGGGGTTGAGCAGTTCTTC. It is translated as CSARVGTSGGVEQFF.

Concerning this clonotype: Being one base from a much bigger clone, this may be a read error. The rearrangement uses TRBV5-1 and TRBJ2-7, with D unclear. This CDR3 has 13 amino acids. The ends were cut back, 1 base at V and 5 bases at J, with 10 bases in the middle. Germline-derived CDR1 and CDR2 are SGHRS and YFSETQ. This chain's CDR3 is CASSLKGWDEQYF. The DNA for the CDR3 is TGCGCCAGCAGCTTGAAAGGATGGGACGAGCAGTACTTC.

This clonotype was seen repeatedly, ten times or more. V gene TRBV12-3 or TRBV12-4 combines with J gene TRBJ2-7; 7 positions agree with TRBD2. Trimming cost V 2 bases and J 3 bases; bases outside gene matches: 4. This CDR3 is built from 14 residues. The CDR3 DNA follows: TGTGCCAGCAGTTTAATCGGGGGGATCTACGAGCAGTACTTC. Translated: CASSLIGGIYEQYF.

This clonotype came up many times. The genes are TRBV7-9 and TRBJ2-3, with D uncertain. The CDR3 spans 16 residues. The V gene's germline CDR1 is SEHNR and CDR2 FQNEAQ (reference sequence). V lost 3 bases and J lost 7, with 20 bases in between. In nucleotides, the CDR3 is TGTGCCAGCAGCTTTGAGGACCGAACCCTCGTCTATACGCAGTATTTT. It translates to CASSFEDRTLVYTQYF. Together with reference TRBV7-9 and TRBJ2-3, the CDR3 gives the full variable domain: DTGVSQNPRHKITKRGQNVTFRCDPISEHNRLYWYRQTLGQGPEFLTYFQNEAQLEKSRLLSDRFSAERPKGSFSTLEIQRTEQGDSAMYLCASSFEDRTLVYTQYFGPGTRLTVL.

Only one count was recorded for this clonotype. The rearrangement joins TRBV20-1 to TRBJ2-3; no definite D call. The V end lost 2 bases, the J end lost 2 bases, and 11 bases lay between the germline ends. The germline V gene has CDR1 DFQATT and CDR2 SNEGSKA (reference sequence). This CDR3 has 14 residues. The CDR3: CSARPALYTDTQYF. The CDR3 nucleotides are TGCAGTGCTAGACCAGCCCTTTACACAGATACGCAGTATTTT.

The sample holds many counts of this clonotype. The CDR3 nucleotides read TGCGCCAGCAGTGAGGCCGATACGCAGTATTTT. Amino acids: CASSEADTQYF. The V gene is TRBV10-2, the J gene TRBJ2-3, with D unclear. CDR3 length equals 11 residues. Germline V gives CDR1 WSHSY, CDR2 SAAADI. The V end was cut by 2 bases, the J end by 6 bases, with 3 bases between.

The chain couples TRBV20-1 to TRBJ2-2; no clear D gene. The CDR3 totals 15 residues. Between the trimmed V and J ends, which lost 0 bases and 2 bases, there was a span of 10 bases. Germline CDR1 and CDR2: DFQATT and SNEGSKA (reference sequence). CDR3 residues: CSARDHLRNTGELFF. CDR3 sequence (DNA): TGCAGTGCTAGAGACCACCTACGTAACACCGGGGAGCTGTTTTTT.

This clonotype has ten or more counts. The genes are TRBV6-5 and TRBJ1-1; weak D call: TRBD1 (5 bases). V was clipped by 6 bases and J by 8 bases, with 10 bases between them. The CDR3 is 11 residues long. CDR1 is MNHEY and CDR2 is SVGAGI in the germline V gene. This CDR3 is CASRSGFEAFF. The CDR3 DNA reads TGTGCCAGCAGGTCAGGGTTCGAAGCTTTCTTT.

This clonotype was counted many times. The chain recombines TRBV19 with TRBJ1-2; D may be TRBD1 (6 bases). The CDR3 has 12 residues. V was cut by 6 bases and J by 3 bases, with 8 bases left in between. Germline V gene lookup returns CDR1 LNHDA and CDR2 SQIVND (reference sequence). CDR3 sequence (DNA): TGTGCCAGTAGCCGGACAGACTATGGCTACACCTTC. Translating gives CASSRTDYGYTF.

Ten or more counts support this clonotype. The genes are TRBV7-9 and TRBJ2-1; the D is unclear. V was trimmed by 3 bases and J by 8 bases, leaving 23 bases between them. The CDR3 is 17 amino acids. Germline loops: CDR1 SEHNR, CDR2 FQNEAQ (reference sequence). The DNA for the CDR3 is TGTGCCAGCAGCTTCAAACCCCCCCACCTCCCCTCCCATGAGCAGTTCTTC. Translation: CASSFKPPHLPSHEQFF.

This clonotype was detected many times. The chain has TRBV20-1 and TRBJ1-5; D is unclear. The CDR3 has 14 amino acids. Trimming stripped 3 bases from V and 4 bases from J, with 13 bases between. Germline assignment: CDR1 DFQATT and CDR2 SNEGSKA (reference sequence). The CDR3 loop reads CSASGGNRNQPQHF. CDR3 in DNA: TGCAGTGCTAGCGGAGGGAACCGGAATCAGCCCCAGCATTTT.

This clonotype has a count of ten or more. The J gene is TRBJ2-3, the V gene TRBV5-1; 11 nucleotides agree with TRBD2. CDR3 length: 14 residues. The V gene end was trimmed by 4 bases and the J gene end by 5 bases; junction bases not matched to a gene: 3. The germline gives CDR1 SGHRS, CDR2 YFSETQ. In DNA form, the CDR3 reads TGCGCCAGCAGCCTAGGGACTAGCGGAGATACGCAGTATTTT. Translation gives CASSLGTSGDTQYF.

This clonotype was recorded many times. The rearrangement joins TRBV12-3 or TRBV12-4 to TRBJ2-1; TRBD1 agrees at 11 bases. The CDR3 totals 14 residues. J was trimmed by 9 bases and V by 6 bases; bases with no gene match: 7. The chain's CDR3 is CASRPGQGVGEQFF. In DNA, the CDR3 is TGTGCCAGCAGACCGGGACAGGGGGTCGGTGAGCAGTTCTTC.

This clonotype was seen at least ten times. The chain combines TRBV20-1 with TRBJ2-7, with no clear D. The V gene's germline CDR1 is DFQATT and CDR2 SNEGSKA (reference sequence). The CDR3 sequence is 12 residues long. V was pared by 0 bases and J by 3 bases, with 6 bases between. The CDR3 here is CSAREVSYEQYF. The CDR3 DNA sequence: TGCAGTGCTAGAGAGGTCAGCTACGAGCAGTACTTC.

The chain uses TRBV7-8 and TRBJ2-7; a possible D gene is TRBD2 (5 bases). The CDR3 loop spans 18 amino acids. V gave up 2 bases and J gave up 3 bases, with 23 bases separating them. Germline V gives CDR1 SGHVS, CDR2 FQNEAQ. The CDR3 loop reads CASSLKSVSLGLRYEQYF. For the CDR3, the DNA is TGTGCCAGCAGCTTAAAGTCAGTAAGCCTCGGACTCCGCTACGAGCAGTACTTC.

This clonotype was counted many times. This chain links TRBV10-3 with TRBJ2-3; D perhaps matches TRBD2 (6 bases). Germline CDR1 reads ENHRY; CDR2 reads SYGVKD. This CDR3 has 13 residues. V lost 11 bases, J lost 11 bases, and 23 bases lay in between. The CDR3 nucleotides are TGTGCCTCCGAGCAACGGGGGTTAGGTGGGCAGTATTTT. Its translation: CASEQRGLGGQYF.

This clonotype was counted at least ten times. V is TRBV20-1 and J is TRBJ1-5; D uncertain. The CDR3 totals 12 residues. Germline loops: CDR1 DFQATT, CDR2 SNEGSKA (reference sequence). V was clipped by 2 bases and J by 4 bases, with 6 bases between them. In DNA form, the CDR3 reads TGCAGTGCTAGACAAGGTAATCAGCCCCAGCATTTT. It encodes CSARQGNQPQHF.

Many counts were recorded for this clonotype. The V call is TRBV2, the J call TRBJ2-7, with 11 bases that match TRBD2. This CDR3 spans 16 amino acids. Losses at the gene ends were 2 bases for V and 7 bases for J; bases not matched to a gene: 10. Per the germline V gene, CDR1 is SNHLY and CDR2 is FYNNEI. In DNA, the CDR3 is TGTGCCAGCAGTGAACCGAAAACTAGCGGGAGAGGTGAGCAGTACTTC. It encodes CASSEPKTSGRGEQYF.

V usage is TRBV6-2 or TRBV6-3 and J usage is TRBJ2-1; possible D gene TRBD2, 6 bases. Germline CDR1 reads MNHEY; CDR2 reads SVGEGT. This CDR3 is built from 18 residues. Trimming stripped 2 bases from V and 2 bases from J, with 19 bases between. The CDR3 DNA follows: TGTGCCAGCAGTTACGCAATTCTCCGGGACTGGGCCTACAATGAGCAGTTCTTC. Its protein product is CASSYAILRDWAYNEQFF.

The table lists this clonotype with many counts. V usage is TRBV27 and J usage is TRBJ2-7; TRBD2 aligns across 7 bases. The CDR3 is 15 residues long. Germline CDR1 is MNHEY and CDR2 is SMNVEV (reference sequence). The V and J ends lost 3 bases and 0 bases, in that order; junction bases with no gene match: 5. DNA of the CDR3: TGTGCCAGCAGTTTTTATGGCGGGGGCTCCTACGAGCAGTACTTC. Translation: CASSFYGGGSYEQYF.

This clonotype came up many times. The chain recombines TRBV20-1 with TRBJ1-2; perhaps TRBD1 as D (6 bases). Trimming removed 7 bases from V and 2 bases from J, with 20 bases in between. This CDR3 is 15 amino acids long. The germline V gene has CDR1 DFQATT and CDR2 SNEGSKA (reference sequence). CDR3 sequence (DNA): TGCAGTGGGGTGGTTCGCGCAGGGGCCAACTATGGCTACACCTTC. Translation: CSGVVRAGANYGYTF.

This clonotype was detected ten times or more. The V gene is TRBV29-1, the J gene TRBJ2-2; 11 positions agree with TRBD2. V shed 4 bases and J 7 bases; nucleotides not matched to a gene: 8. Per the germline V gene, CDR1 is SQVTM and CDR2 is ANQGSEA. This CDR3 has 15 residues. CDR3 nucleotides: TGCAGCGTTGTAGGGGGACTAGCGGTCGGCGGGGAGCTGTTTTTT. This codes for CSVVGGLAVGGELFF.

In its sample, this clonotype was seen many times. The chain recombines TRBV12-3 or TRBV12-4 with TRBJ1-6, with D perhaps matching TRBD1 (6 bases). Trimming removed 4 bases from V and 0 bases from J, with 10 bases in between. There are 16 residues in the CDR3. The CDR3 loop is CASSWTASSYNSPLHF. DNA of the CDR3: TGTGCCAGCAGTTGGACAGCCAGCTCCTATAATTCACCCCTCCACTTT.

CDR3 amino acids: CASSQDWALGGWFF. DNA of the CDR3: TGTGCCAGCAGCCAAGATTGGGCCTTGGGCGGTTGGTTCTTC. V usage is TRBV14 and J usage is TRBJ2-1; D unclear. Looked up from germline, CDR1 is SGHDN and CDR2 is FVKESK. The V end was cut by 0 bases, the J end by 15 bases, with 18 bases between. The CDR3 contains 14 residues.

This clonotype was found a few times. In DNA form, the CDR3 reads TGCGCCAGCGCCCCCCAGGAGACTGAAAAACTGTTTTTT. Encoded protein: CASAPQETEKLFF. This chain uses TRBV5-1 with TRBJ1-4; D unresolved. The V end lost 7 bases, the J end lost 7 bases, and 14 bases lay between the germline ends. The CDR3 is made up of 13 amino acids. CDR1 SGHRS and CDR2 YFSETQ come from the germline V gene. The whole variable domain, remainder taken from reference TRBV5-1 and TRBJ1-4, is KAGVTQTPRYLIKTRGQQVTLSCSPISGHRSVSWYQQTPGQGLQFLFEYFSETQRNKGNFPGRFSGRQFSNSRSEMNVSTLELGDSALYLCASAPQETEKLFFGSGTQLSVL.

In its sample, this clonotype was seen many times. This sequence joins TRBV29-1 and TRBJ2-5; 9 bases match TRBD1. Trimming took 3 bases from V and 2 from J; bases not matched to a gene: 4. The length of the CDR3 is 14 residues. The germline V gene encodes CDR1 SQVTM and CDR2 ANQGSEA. The CDR3 reads CSVDRTGVQETQYF. In nucleotides, the CDR3 is TGCAGCGTTGATAGGACAGGGGTACAAGAGACCCAGTACTTC.

The sample holds many counts of this clonotype. The gene calls are TRBV24-1 and TRBJ2-1, with 13 bases matching TRBD2. The CDR3 runs to 18 residues. The V gene's germline CDR1 is KGHDR and CDR2 SFDVKD. V shed 4 bases and J 8 bases; nucleotides not matched to a gene: 13. CDR3 region: CATSEGTSGKGRIDEQFF. Written as DNA, the CDR3 is TGTGCCACCAGTGAGGGGACTAGCGGGAAAGGTAGGATCGATGAGCAGTTCTTC.